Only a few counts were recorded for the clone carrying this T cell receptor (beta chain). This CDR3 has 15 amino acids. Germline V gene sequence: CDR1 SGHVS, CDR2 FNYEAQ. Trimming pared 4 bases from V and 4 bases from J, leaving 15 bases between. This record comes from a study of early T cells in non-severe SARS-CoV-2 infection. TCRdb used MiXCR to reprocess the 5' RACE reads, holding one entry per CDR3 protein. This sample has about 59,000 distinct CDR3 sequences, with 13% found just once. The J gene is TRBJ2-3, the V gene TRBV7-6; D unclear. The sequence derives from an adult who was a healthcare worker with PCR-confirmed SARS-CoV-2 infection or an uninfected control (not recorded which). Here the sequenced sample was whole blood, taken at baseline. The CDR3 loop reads CASSSGRLFADTQYF. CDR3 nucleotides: TGTGCCAGCAGCTCTGGACGGCTTTTCGCAGATACGCAGTATTTT.